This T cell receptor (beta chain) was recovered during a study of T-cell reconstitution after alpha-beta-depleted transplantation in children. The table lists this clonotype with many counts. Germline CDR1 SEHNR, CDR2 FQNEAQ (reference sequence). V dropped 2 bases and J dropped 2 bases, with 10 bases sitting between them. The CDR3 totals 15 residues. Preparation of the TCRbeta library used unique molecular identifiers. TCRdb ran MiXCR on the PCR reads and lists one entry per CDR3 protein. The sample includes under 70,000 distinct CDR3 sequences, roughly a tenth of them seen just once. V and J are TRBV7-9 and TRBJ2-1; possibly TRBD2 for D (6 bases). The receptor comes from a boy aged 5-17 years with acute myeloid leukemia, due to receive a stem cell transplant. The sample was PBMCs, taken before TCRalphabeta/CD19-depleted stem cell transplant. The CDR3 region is CASSLLPGAYNEQFF. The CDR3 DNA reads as TGTGCCAGCAGCTTATTGCCGGGGGCCTACAATGAGCAGTTCTTC.